This T cell receptor beta chain was captured in a study of Graves' ophthalmopathy and Graves' hyperthyroidism. This clonotype showed up many times. Beta-chain TCR CDR3 regions were amplified from RNA transcripts. In the first round, RT-PCR was carried out with HTBI primers, and a multiplex PCR formed the second round. TCRdb reanalysed the multiplex PCR reads using MiXCR and keeps one entry per CDR3 protein. This sample carries just over 400,000 distinct CDR3 sequences, under 25% of them seen once, and the ten largest clones take approximately 3.2%. The source is a woman younger than 35 with stable Graves' hyperthyroidism. Sequences were obtained from peripheral blood.

The CDR3 sequence is CASSLVADGVSGNTIYF. The CDR3 region has the DNA TGTGCCAGCAGCTTAGTCGCGGATGGTGTCTCTGGAAACACCATATATTTT. The chain uses TRBV7-2 and TRBJ1-3; no firm D call. The V gene lost 1 base and the J gene lost 0 bases, with 13 bases spanning the gap. The CDR3 contains 17 residues. Germline lookup yields CDR1 SGHTA and CDR2 FQGNSA.